Listed here are 4 T cell receptor beta chains from one sample, sequenced in a study of T cell responses to AZD1222 COVID-19 vaccine. The repertoire was sequenced with immunoSEQ multiplex PCR; TCRdb's copy has only in-frame clones and lacks some. The sample consists of roughly 180,000 clones, approximately 90% of them appearing once. The specimen was peripheral blood, collected 28 days after the second AZD1222 dose. Receptors were obtained from an adult who received the AZD1222 COVID-19 vaccine.

V and J are TRBV30 and TRBJ1-2, with 8 bases that match TRBD1. From germline, CDR1 is GTSNPN and CDR2 SVGIG (reference sequence). The length of the CDR3 is 14 residues. The V gene end was trimmed by 3 bases and the J gene end by 7 bases; junction bases not matched to a gene: 10. The CDR3 DNA reads TGTGCCTGGAGACCAGGGGGCGCGATGGGTGGCTACACCTTC. Amino acid sequence: CAWRPGGAMGGYTF.

The genes are TRBV9 and TRBJ1-5; 7 positions agree with TRBD1. J lost 3 bases, V lost 4 bases, and 7 bases had no gene match. In germline, CDR1 is SGDLS, CDR2 YYNGEE. The CDR3 is 15 amino acids. The CDR3 sequence: CASSPDRDLNQPQHF. The CDR3 bases are TGTGCCAGCAGCCCTGACAGGGACCTCAATCAGCCCCAGCATTTT.

The rearrangement joins TRBV29-1 to TRBJ1-2; D is perhaps TRBD1 (5 bases). This CDR3 comprises 17 residues. Germline CDR1 reads SQVTM; CDR2 reads ANQGSEA. With 2 bases removed from V and 5 bases from J, the gap between germline ends came to 24 bases. This CDR3 is CSVEWQVVGEEEYGYTF. For the CDR3, the DNA is TGCAGCGTTGAATGGCAGGTAGTGGGGGAAGAGGAGTATGGCTACACCTTC.

This rearrangement joins TRBV19 to TRBJ1-1; D ambiguous. V was pared by 6 bases and J by 5 bases, with 19 bases between. Germline CDR1 is LNHDA and CDR2 is SQIVND (reference sequence). The CDR3 extends over 15 amino acids. CDR3 sequence reads: CASSLLDGRRTEAFF. The CDR3 region has the DNA TGTGCCAGTAGCCTCCTAGACGGGAGGAGGACTGAAGCTTTCTTT.